The 17 T cell receptor beta chains reported below all come from one sample, sequenced in a study of blood T cell repertoires in COVID-19. Assay: immunoSEQ multiplex PCR; the TCRdb copy retains only in-frame clones and omits some. The table has around 150,000 clones, around 79% seen once. The sequenced sample was PBMCs or T cells enriched from blood (not recorded which). These receptors were obtained from a man aged 45 to 65 who had recovered from COVID-19.

This rearrangement joins TRBV19 to TRBJ2-5, with a weak D call TRBD2 (6 bases). The V end was cut by 3 bases, the J end by 7 bases, with 12 bases between. The CDR3 loop spans 13 amino acids. CDR1 is LNHDA and CDR2 is SQIVND in the germline V gene (reference sequence). The DNA of the CDR3 is TGTGCCAGTAGTATCCGGGGGTTAGGGACCCAGTACTTC. Protein product: CASSIRGLGTQYF.

The chain employs TRBV28 and TRBJ2-2; 7 bases fit TRBD1. Germline CDR1 is MDHEN and CDR2 is SYDVKM. Trimming at V came to 2 bases and at J to 3 bases, leaving 3 bases not matched to a gene. This CDR3 is 15 amino acids long. The CDR3 spells CASSLIGQDTGELFF. CDR3 in DNA: TGTGCCAGCAGTTTAATAGGACAGGACACCGGGGAGCTGTTTTTT.

The chain joins TRBV29-1 to TRBJ1-2; D is undetermined. CDR1 and CDR2 (germline): SQVTM, ANQGSEA. The CDR3 totals 12 residues. Trimming took off 2 bases at V and 5 bases at J, with 9 bases between the two ends. CDR3 protein: CSVERREYGYTF. The CDR3 DNA reads TGCAGCGTTGAACGAAGAGAATATGGCTACACCTTC. The full variable domain, its missing parts supplied by reference TRBV29-1 and TRBJ1-2, is SAVISQKPSRDICQRGTSLTIQCQVDSQVTMMFWYRQQPGQSLTLIATANQGSEATYESGFVIDKFPISRPNLTFSTLTVSNMSPEDSSIYLCSVERREYGYTFGSGTRLTVV.

V is TRBV28 and J is TRBJ2-3, with TRBD2 as a possible D gene (5 bases). CDR3 length: 14 residues. Trimming left V 3 bases short and J 2 bases short, with 9 bases between. Germline V CDR1 and CDR2: MDHEN, SYDVKM. In DNA, the CDR3 is TGTGCCAGCAGTTTGCCGGGAAACACAGATACGCAGTATTTT. Its protein is CASSLPGNTDTQYF.

This chain joins TRBV2 and TRBJ1-2; unclear D gene. From germline, CDR1 is SNHLY and CDR2 FYNNEI. Trimming cost V 3 bases and J 3 bases, with 5 bases left between them. CDR3 length equals 12 residues. CDR3 sequence (DNA): TGTGCCAGCAGTGACACGGACTATGGCTACACCTTC. This sequence encodes CASSDTDYGYTF.

The rearrangement links TRBV10-2 to TRBJ1-2; the match to TRBD1 covers 7 bases. The CDR3 sequence is 13 residues long. CDR1 and CDR2 from the germline V gene are WSHSY and SAAADI. After removal of 3 bases from V and 5 bases from J, the junction contained 3 bases not matched to a gene. CDR3 in amino acids: CASSDSGGYGYTF. The CDR3 DNA reads TGCGCCAGCAGTGACTCAGGGGGTTATGGCTACACCTTC.

This clone was detected once. This rearrangement joins TRBV5-1 to TRBJ2-5; 9 nucleotides align to TRBD2. V was pared by 0 bases and J by 5 bases, with 5 bases of the junction left unmatched. The CDR3 sequence is 15 residues long. The germline V gene has CDR1 SGHRS and CDR2 YFSETQ. CDR3 coding DNA: TGCGCCAGCAGCTTGGATGGGACTAGCAGCGAGACCCAGTACTTC. Its translation is CASSLDGTSSETQYF.

The chain employs TRBV6-5 and TRBJ1-3; tentative D call: TRBD1 (6 bases). Looked up from germline, CDR1 is MNHEY and CDR2 is SVGAGI. The CDR3 spans 13 residues. V gave up 5 bases and J gave up 3 bases, with 8 bases separating them. This CDR3 is CASSTGFGNTIYF. The CDR3 DNA reads as TGTGCCAGCAGTACAGGGTTTGGAAACACCATATATTTT.

In this sample, this clone turned up once. V usage is TRBV7-6 and J usage is TRBJ2-7; weak D call: TRBD2 (5 bases). The CDR3 has 15 amino acids. The V gene's germline CDR1 is SGHVS and CDR2 FNYEAQ. The ends were cut back, 1 base at V and 0 bases at J, with 10 bases in the middle. The CDR3 loop is CASSLGPGSSYEQYF. CDR3 bases: TGTGCCAGCAGCTTAGGTCCGGGGAGCTCCTACGAGCAGTACTTC.

The chain joins TRBV29-1 to TRBJ1-3, with a possible D match to TRBD1 (5 bases). The V gene's germline CDR1 is SQVTM and CDR2 ANQGSEA. The V gene lost 6 bases and the J gene lost 4 bases, with 16 bases spanning the gap. The CDR3 length is 14 residues. CDR3 amino acids: CSVGLGQVGNTIYF. CDR3 nucleotide sequence: TGCAGCGTCGGGTTGGGGCAAGTCGGAAACACCATATATTTT.

This sequence joins TRBV5-6 and TRBJ1-5; D is unresolved. Per germline, CDR1 SGHDT and CDR2 YYEEEE. CDR3 length: 14 residues. The V and J ends lost 1 base and 4 bases respectively, with 9 bases between them. CDR3 bases: TGTGCCAGCAGCTTGTCCAGACTAAATCAGCCCCAGCATTTT. Amino acid sequence: CASSLSRLNQPQHF.

The chain uses TRBV11-3 and TRBJ2-7; TRBD1 matches at 9 bases. The V segment lost 1 base and the J segment 3 bases; nucleotides outside the gene matches: 7. The CDR3 totals 16 residues. CDR1 and CDR2 (germline): SGHNT, YENEEA. CDR3 nucleotides: TGTGCCAGCAGCTTAGGCACCGGGACAGGGCGCTACGAGCAGTACTTC. Translation: CASSLGTGTGRYEQYF.

The chain uses TRBV9 and TRBJ2-4; possible D gene TRBD1, 6 bases. Germline V lookup: CDR1 SGDLS, CDR2 YYNGEE. Trimming left V 4 bases short and J 8 bases short, with 16 bases between. The CDR3 is made up of 14 amino acids. DNA for the CDR3: TGTGCCAGCAGCCTCCGAGGGGGTTTGGACATTCAGTACTTC. As protein: CASSLRGGLDIQYF.

The gene calls are TRBV19 and TRBJ2-1; 10 bases are a match to TRBD2. V lost 3 bases to trimming and J lost 13 bases; unmatched junction nucleotides: 12. The CDR3 spans 15 residues. CDR1 is LNHDA and CDR2 is SQIVND in the germline V gene (reference sequence). Here the CDR3 reads CASSILGASGSEQFF. CDR3 in DNA: TGTGCCAGTAGTATCCTTGGGGCTAGCGGGAGCGAACAGTTCTTC. The full variable domain, with the rest looked up from reference TRBV19 and TRBJ2-1, is DGGITQSPKYLFRKEGQNVTLSCEQNLNHDAMYWYRQDPGQGLRLIYYSQIVNDFQKGDIAEGYSVSREKKESFPLTVTSAQKNPTAFYLCASSILGASGSEQFFGPGTRLTVL.

The chain joins TRBV9 to TRBJ2-5; 7 nucleotides align to TRBD1. This CDR3 is built from 16 residues. Germline V gene data show CDR1 as SGDLS and CDR2 as YYNGEE. The V gene end was trimmed by 2 bases and the J gene end by 5 bases; junction bases not matched to a gene: 12. CDR3 bases: TGTGCCAGCAGCGTTACAGGGGTAGATTTATGGGAGACCCAGTACTTC. Translated: CASSVTGVDLWETQYF.

Only one count was recorded for this clone. V and J are TRBV5-1 and TRBJ2-1, with 8 bases matching TRBD2. The trim removed 3 bases at V and 6 bases at J, leaving 5 bases unmatched. The germline CDR1 and CDR2 sequences are SGHRS and YFSETQ. The length of the CDR3 is 14 residues. CDR3 nucleotides: TGCGCCAGCAGCTCGGGACTAGGGTCCAATGAGCAGTTCTTC. As protein: CASSSGLGSNEQFF.

This clone is a singleton in its sample. This rearrangement joins TRBV9 to TRBJ1-5; D is unresolved. In germline, CDR1 is SGDLS, CDR2 YYNGEE. Trimming stripped 4 bases from V and 2 bases from J, with 13 bases between. The CDR3 loop spans 15 amino acids. The CDR3 loop is CASSPEPVGNQPQHF. The CDR3 bases are TGTGCCAGCAGCCCGGAGCCGGTTGGCAATCAGCCCCAGCATTTT.